The 22 T cell receptor beta chains listed next were all sequenced from one sample in a study of early T cells in non-severe SARS-CoV-2 infection. Each CDR3 protein gets one entry after TCRdb re-called the 5' RACE reads with MiXCR. The table has about 50,000 distinct CDR3 sequences, roughly 8.8% seen once. Specimen: whole blood. Source of these receptors: an adult who was a healthcare worker with PCR-confirmed SARS-CoV-2 infection or an uninfected control (not recorded which).

In its sample, this clonotype was seen many times. The chain couples TRBV29-1 to TRBJ1-2; 7 nucleotides agree with TRBD1. CDR3 length equals 12 residues. In germline, CDR1 is SQVTM, CDR2 ANQGSEA. V shed 6 bases, J shed 4 bases, and the junction held 5 bases outside the gene matches. The CDR3 loop reads CSVKTGTYGYTF. The CDR3 nucleotides read TGCAGCGTAAAGACAGGGACCTATGGCTACACCTTC.

This CDR3 is CASRTVNEQYF. CDR3 bases: TGTGCCAGCAGAACTGTCAACGAGCAGTACTTC. This chain joins TRBV6-5 and TRBJ2-7, with D hard to call. The V gene lost 6 bases and the J gene lost 5 bases, with 8 bases spanning the gap. Per germline, CDR1 MNHEY and CDR2 SVGAGI. The CDR3 is made up of 11 amino acids.

Ten or more counts support this clonotype. The chain couples TRBV27 to TRBJ2-6, with D tentatively TRBD2 (6 bases). Per germline, CDR1 MNHEY and CDR2 SMNVEV (reference sequence). The ends were cut back, 8 bases at V and 0 bases at J, with 23 bases in the middle. The CDR3 loop spans 19 amino acids. The chain's CDR3 is CASRPAGSGLLSGANVLTF. The CDR3 bases are TGTGCCAGCCGACCCGCCGGTAGCGGCTTACTCTCTGGGGCCAACGTCCTGACTTTC.

This clonotype was seen at least ten times. The V call is TRBV7-2, the J call TRBJ2-7; D call uncertain. CDR1 SGHTA and CDR2 FQGNSA come from the germline V gene. Trimming cost V 6 bases and J 2 bases, with 5 bases left between them. CDR3 size: 11 residues. CDR3 sequence reads: CASSSTYEQYF. In DNA, the CDR3 is TGTGCCAGCAGTTCCACCTACGAGCAGTACTTC.

This clonotype was detected a few times. This chain connects TRBV20-1 to TRBJ2-3; 10 nucleotides align to TRBD1. The CDR3 runs to 14 residues. Germline CDR1 DFQATT, CDR2 SNEGSKA (reference sequence). Trimming at V came to 5 bases and at J to 1 base, leaving 3 bases not matched to a gene. The chain's CDR3 is CSARQGAGTDTQYF. The CDR3, as DNA: TGCAGTGCTCGACAGGGGGCCGGCACAGATACGCAGTATTTT.

The chain combines TRBV12-3 or TRBV12-4 with TRBJ2-1; D remains ambiguous. This CDR3 is 14 amino acids long. Trimming took off 7 bases at V and 2 bases at J, with 12 bases between the two ends. Here the CDR3 DNA reads TGTGCCAGCACCTCCTCAGTTGCCTACAATGAGCAGTTCTTC. Amino acid sequence: CASTSSVAYNEQFF.

This clonotype turned up a few times. The V call is TRBV20-1, the J call TRBJ2-1, with 8 bases fitting TRBD2. Looked up from germline, CDR1 is DFQATT and CDR2 is SNEGSKA (reference sequence). J was trimmed by 9 bases and V by 5 bases; bases with no gene match: 15. The CDR3 is 15 amino acids. DNA for the CDR3: TGCAGTGCTCCCCAGAGCGGGAGAGGTCGGGGTGAGCAGTTCTTC. Encoded protein: CSAPQSGRGRGEQFF.

This clonotype was seen repeatedly, ten times or more. The chain carries TRBV28 and TRBJ2-2; 8 bases map to TRBD2. CDR3 length: 16 residues. CDR1 and CDR2 from the germline V gene are MDHEN and SYDVKM. V lost 4 bases and J lost 4; bases outside the gene matches: 8. The CDR3 protein is CASSSSGSRLTGELFF. The CDR3 DNA follows: TGTGCCAGCAGTTCGAGCGGGAGTCGGCTCACCGGGGAGCTGTTTTTT. The full variable domain, with the rest looked up from reference TRBV28 and TRBJ2-2, is DVKVTQSSRYLVKRTGEKVFLECVQDMDHENMFWYRQDPGLGLRLIYFSYDVKMKEKGDIPEGYSVSREKKERFSLILESASTNQTSMYLCASSSSGSRLTGELFFGEGSRLTVL.

In this sample, this clonotype turned up many times. The chain has TRBV12-3 or TRBV12-4 and TRBJ1-2; 7 positions match TRBD1. This CDR3 is built from 13 residues. V gave up 3 bases and J gave up 4 bases; unmatched junction bases: 2. The chain's CDR3 is CASSFGTVYGYTF. CDR3 nucleotide sequence: TGTGCCAGCAGTTTCGGGACAGTCTATGGCTACACCTTC.

This clonotype is medium-sized within its sample. The chain has TRBV5-1 and TRBJ2-5; 11 bases are shared with TRBD2. CDR1 and CDR2 from the germline V gene are SGHRS and YFSETQ. This CDR3 contains 15 residues. J lost 2 bases, V lost 2 bases, and 2 bases had no gene match. Written as DNA, the CDR3 is TGCGCCAGCAGCTTTAGCGGGAGGGATCAAGAGACCCAGTACTTC. Translated, it gives CASSFSGRDQETQYF.

The chain has TRBV3-1 and TRBJ2-5; tentatively, D is TRBD2 (6 bases). This CDR3 is built from 14 residues. The germline gives CDR1 LGHDT, CDR2 YNNKEL (reference sequence). The V end was cut by 4 bases, the J end by 4 bases, with 13 bases between. The DNA of the CDR3 is TGTGCCAGCAGCCGGGGGGAAGGGGTAGAGACCCAGTACTTC. The encoded protein is CASSRGEGVETQYF.

The rearrangement joins TRBV7-9 to TRBJ2-7; possibly TRBD1 for D (5 bases). The CDR3 is 14 residues long. The germline V and J ends were trimmed by 1 base and 3 bases, with 10 bases remaining between them. CDR1 is SEHNR, CDR2 FQNEAQ, per germline (reference sequence). This CDR3 reads CASSLEGKRYEQYF. CDR3 bases: TGTGCCAGCAGCTTAGAGGGGAAACGCTACGAGCAGTACTTC.

The sample holds many counts of this clonotype. The genes are TRBV6-5 and TRBJ1-2, with D unclear. Germline-derived CDR1 and CDR2 are MNHEY and SVGAGI. The CDR3 extends over 14 amino acids. Trimming stripped 2 bases from V and 0 bases from J, with 7 bases between. CDR3: CASSYRQANYGYTF. CDR3 nucleotides: TGTGCCAGCAGTTACAGACAAGCTAACTATGGCTACACCTTC.

The table lists this clonotype with many counts. This chain links TRBV11-2 with TRBJ1-6; 9 bases agree with TRBD1. The germline V gene has CDR1 SGHAT and CDR2 FQNNGV. The CDR3 is made up of 14 amino acids. After removal of 6 bases from V and 6 bases from J, the junction contained 3 bases not matched to a gene. CDR3 protein: CASREQGANSPLHF. Here the CDR3 DNA reads TGTGCCAGCAGAGAACAGGGGGCTAATTCACCCCTCCACTTT.

In this sample, this clonotype turned up many times. The V call is TRBV29-1, the J call TRBJ2-7; TRBD2 might be the D (6 bases). V lost 7 bases and J lost 2, with 12 bases in between. Germline CDR1 SQVTM, CDR2 ANQGSEA. The CDR3 has 12 residues. The CDR3 coding sequence is TGCAGCGGGGGGGACGGAGCCTACGAGCAGTACTTC. Its protein is CSGGDGAYEQYF.

J is TRBJ1-2 and V is TRBV28; D may be TRBD1 (6 bases). Germline V gives CDR1 MDHEN, CDR2 SYDVKM. The CDR3 extends over 16 amino acids. V shed 4 bases and J shed 2 bases, with 17 bases lying between them. The CDR3 region has the DNA TGTGCCAGCAGTTCCTTCAGGGGCAGGGGAAACTATGGCTACACCTTC. It yields the protein CASSSFRGRGNYGYTF.

This clonotype appeared many times. Relative to the germline gene, one junction end is altered; a read error may explain this. The chain employs TRBV15 and TRBJ2-7, with D unclear. The germline CDR1 and CDR2 sequences are LNHNV and YYDKDF (reference sequence). This CDR3 contains 12 residues. The chain's CDR3 is CVTSTNSYEQYF. The CDR3 nucleotides read TGTGTCACCAGCACGAATTCCTACGAGCAGTACTTC.

This clonotype was seen ten or more times. The chain couples TRBV5-1 to TRBJ2-3; 7 nucleotides match TRBD1. The germline V gene has CDR1 SGHRS and CDR2 YFSETQ. V shed 4 bases and J 4 bases; nucleotides not matched to a gene: 9. The CDR3 length is 15 residues. CDR3: CASSIPGQLPDTQYF. Here the CDR3 DNA reads TGCGCCAGCAGCATCCCGGGACAGTTACCAGATACGCAGTATTTT.

This clonotype was seen at least ten times. V and J are TRBV5-1 and TRBJ1-1, with unresolved D. Germline loops: CDR1 SGHRS, CDR2 YFSETQ. The length of the CDR3 is 18 residues. The V gene lost 4 bases and the J gene lost 0 bases, with 22 bases spanning the gap. The CDR3, as DNA: TGCGCCAGCAGCCCCCACGAGGGAGGAGTCATAATGAACACTGAAGCTTTCTTT. This translates into CASSPHEGGVIMNTEAFF.

This clonotype was seen ten or more times. This chain links TRBV9 with TRBJ1-1; D is possibly TRBD1 (6 bases). Per the germline V gene, CDR1 is SGDLS and CDR2 is YYNGEE. V lost 3 bases and J lost 1, with 25 bases in between. The CDR3 spans 19 residues. As DNA, the CDR3 is TGTGCCAGCAGCGCCCCCCCCACCGCGGGCAGGGGCCAGAACACTGAAGCTTTCTTT. Its translation is CASSAPPTAGRGQNTEAFF.

On this clonotype: Being one base from a much bigger clone, this may be a read error. The chain combines TRBV2 with TRBJ2-7; 11 bases map to TRBD1. The CDR3 spans 13 residues. The germline gives CDR1 SNHLY, CDR2 FYNNEI. The CDR3, as DNA: TGTGTCAGCAGTTATGGGACAGGGGGCGAGCAGTACTTC. This gives the protein CVSSYGTGGEQYF.

Ten or more counts support this clonotype. The chain carries TRBV7-2 and TRBJ2-1; the match to TRBD2 covers 7 bases. The ends lost 0 bases at V and 0 bases at J; junction bases unmatched: 5. Germline values: CDR1 SGHTA, CDR2 FQGNSA. The CDR3 is 17 residues long. Written as DNA, the CDR3 is TGTGCCAGCAGCTTAGCGCCGAGCGGGACCTCCTACAATGAGCAGTTCTTC. Residues: CASSLAPSGTSYNEQFF.